This T cell receptor (beta chain) was sequenced for a study of blood T cells in healthy people across ages. Study results and limitations: CMV infection status of these donors was not known.

Together with a sample-barcoded 5' primer, a J-beta primer mix was included in a second PCR lasting about 6 to 12 cycles. TCRdb analysed the 5' RACE reads with MiXCR anew, one entry per CDR3 protein. This table has about 1 million distinct CDR3 sequences, 40% to 45% appearing once. Isolating PBMCs gave at least 6 million of these cells per sample. The CDR3 contains 14 residues. Germline V gene sequence: CDR1 DFQATT, CDR2 SNEGSKA (reference sequence). As concerns this clonotype: Its antigen is not identified. A much larger clone lies a single base off, so this may be a read error.

The sequence was collected from a woman in her sixties in good health. Sample: blood. The genes are TRBV20-1 and TRBJ2-1; 11 bases fit TRBD2. The CDR3 reads CSARGGLADNEQLF. CDR3 in DNA: TGCAGTGCTAGAGGGGGACTAGCGGACAATGAGCAGTTATTC.